This T cell receptor (beta chain) was recorded in a study of T cells in tuberculosis. Whole-study context: This South African cohort compared adolescents with or without latent tuberculosis against adults with active tuberculosis.

Time point defined: new active TB diagnosis, blood taken before or within 7 days of starting treatment. With 3 bases removed from V and 2 bases from J, the gap between germline ends came to 13 bases. Germline CDR1 and CDR2: GTSNPN and SVGIG (reference sequence). The CDR3 is 14 amino acids. Some clones are missing from TCRdb's copy, which holds only in-frame ones; the method was immunoSEQ multiplex PCR. The repertoire has about 34,000 clones, under 95% of them found once; the top ten carry around 10%. This clonotype originated in an adult with tuberculosis. The source material was PBMCs, sampled at tuberculosis diagnosis. The V gene is TRBV30, the J gene TRBJ2-5, with a tentative D call TRBD1 (6 bases). The CDR3 DNA reads TGTGCCTGGAGCGATTGGACAGCTCAAGAGACCCAGTACTTC. Amino acid sequence: CAWSDWTAQETQYF.